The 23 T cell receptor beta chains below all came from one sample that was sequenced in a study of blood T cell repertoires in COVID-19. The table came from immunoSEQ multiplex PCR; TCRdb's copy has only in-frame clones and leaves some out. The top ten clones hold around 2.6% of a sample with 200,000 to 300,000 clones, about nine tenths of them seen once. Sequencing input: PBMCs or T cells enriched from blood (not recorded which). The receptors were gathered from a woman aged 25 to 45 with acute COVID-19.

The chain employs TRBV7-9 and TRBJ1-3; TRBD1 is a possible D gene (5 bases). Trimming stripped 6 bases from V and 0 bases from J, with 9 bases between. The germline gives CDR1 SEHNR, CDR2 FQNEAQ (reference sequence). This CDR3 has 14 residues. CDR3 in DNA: TGTGCCAGCAGTCCTCAGGGCTCTGGAAACACCATATATTTT. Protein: CASSPQGSGNTIYF. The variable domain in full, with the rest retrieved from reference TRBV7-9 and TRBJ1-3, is DTGVSQNPRHKITKRGQNVTFRCDPISEHNRLYWYRQTLGQGPEFLTYFQNEAQLEKSRLLSDRFSAERPKGSFSTLEIQRTEQGDSAMYLCASSPQGSGNTIYFGEGSWLTVV.

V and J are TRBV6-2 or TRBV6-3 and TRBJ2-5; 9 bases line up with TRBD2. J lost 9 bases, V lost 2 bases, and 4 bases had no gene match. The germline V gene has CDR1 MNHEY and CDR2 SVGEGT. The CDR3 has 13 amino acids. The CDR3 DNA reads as TGTGCCAGCAGTTACGGGGCTAGCGGGGCCCAGTACTTC. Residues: CASSYGASGAQYF.

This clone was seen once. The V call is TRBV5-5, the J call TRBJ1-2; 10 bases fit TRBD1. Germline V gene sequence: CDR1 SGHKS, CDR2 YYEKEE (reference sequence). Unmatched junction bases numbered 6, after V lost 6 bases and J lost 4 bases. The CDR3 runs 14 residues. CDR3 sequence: CASTRGQGSYGYTF. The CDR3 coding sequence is TGTGCCAGCACCCGGGGACAGGGGTCCTATGGCTACACCTTC.

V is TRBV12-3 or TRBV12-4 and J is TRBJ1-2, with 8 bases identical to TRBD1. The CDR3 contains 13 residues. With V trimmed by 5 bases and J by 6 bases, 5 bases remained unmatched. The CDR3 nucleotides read TGTGCCAGCAGTACCGACAGGGGCCATGGCTACACCTTC. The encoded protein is CASSTDRGHGYTF.

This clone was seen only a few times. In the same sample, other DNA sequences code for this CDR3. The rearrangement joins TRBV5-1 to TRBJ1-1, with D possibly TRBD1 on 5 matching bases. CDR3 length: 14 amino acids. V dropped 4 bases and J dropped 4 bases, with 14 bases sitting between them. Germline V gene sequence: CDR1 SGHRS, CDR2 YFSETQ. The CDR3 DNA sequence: TGCGCCAGCAGCCCCGGGACGGGGGGCACTGAAGCTTTCTTT. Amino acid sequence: CASSPGTGGTEAFF.

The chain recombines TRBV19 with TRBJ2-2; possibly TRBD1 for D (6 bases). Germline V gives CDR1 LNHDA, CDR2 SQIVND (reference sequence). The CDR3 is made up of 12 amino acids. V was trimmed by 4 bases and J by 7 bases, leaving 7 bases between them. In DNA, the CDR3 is TGTGCCAGTAGTAAGGGACACGGGGAGCTGTTTTTT. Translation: CASSKGHGELFF.

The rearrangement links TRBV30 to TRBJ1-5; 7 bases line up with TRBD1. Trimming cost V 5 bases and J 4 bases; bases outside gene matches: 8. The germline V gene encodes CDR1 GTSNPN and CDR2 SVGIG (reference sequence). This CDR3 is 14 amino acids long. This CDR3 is CAWGTGDLNQPQHF. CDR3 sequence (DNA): TGTGCCTGGGGTACAGGGGATTTAAATCAGCCCCAGCATTTT.

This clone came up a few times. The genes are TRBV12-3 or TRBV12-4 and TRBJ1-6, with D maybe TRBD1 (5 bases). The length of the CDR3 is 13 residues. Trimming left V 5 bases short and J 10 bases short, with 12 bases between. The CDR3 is CASSTGDGSPLHF. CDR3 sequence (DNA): TGTGCCAGCAGTACGGGGGACGGGTCACCCCTCCACTTT.

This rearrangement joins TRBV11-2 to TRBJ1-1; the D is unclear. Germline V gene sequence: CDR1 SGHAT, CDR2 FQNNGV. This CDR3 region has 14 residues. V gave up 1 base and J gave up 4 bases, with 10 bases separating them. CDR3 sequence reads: CASSLVGEGTEAFF. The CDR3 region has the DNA TGTGCCAGCAGCTTAGTCGGGGAGGGCACTGAAGCTTTCTTT.

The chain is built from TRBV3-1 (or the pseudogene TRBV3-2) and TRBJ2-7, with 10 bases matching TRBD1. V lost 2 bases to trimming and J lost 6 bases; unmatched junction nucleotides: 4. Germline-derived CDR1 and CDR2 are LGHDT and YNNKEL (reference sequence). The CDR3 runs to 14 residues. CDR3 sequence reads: CASSQMGQGIEQYF. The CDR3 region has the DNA TGTGCCAGCAGCCAAATGGGACAGGGGATCGAGCAGTACTTC.

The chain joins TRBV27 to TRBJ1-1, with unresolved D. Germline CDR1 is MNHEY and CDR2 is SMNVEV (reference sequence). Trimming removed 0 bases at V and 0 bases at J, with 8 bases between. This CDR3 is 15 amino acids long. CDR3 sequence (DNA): TGTGCCAGCAGTTTATCGGGTCGGGTGAACACTGAAGCTTTCTTT. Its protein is CASSLSGRVNTEAFF.

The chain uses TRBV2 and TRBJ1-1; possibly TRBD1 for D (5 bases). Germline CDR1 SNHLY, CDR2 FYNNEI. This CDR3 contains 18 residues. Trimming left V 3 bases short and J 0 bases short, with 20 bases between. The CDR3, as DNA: TGTGCCAGCAGTGAGCCTTCGCAGGGACTGGTTATGAACACTGAAGCTTTCTTT. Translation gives CASSEPSQGLVMNTEAFF.

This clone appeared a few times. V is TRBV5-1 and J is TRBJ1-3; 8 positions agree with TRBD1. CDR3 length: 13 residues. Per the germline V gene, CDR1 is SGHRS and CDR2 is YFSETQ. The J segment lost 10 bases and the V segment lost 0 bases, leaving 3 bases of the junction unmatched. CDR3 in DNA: TGCGCCAGCAGCTTGGGACAGGGGCAAACCATATATTTT. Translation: CASSLGQGQTIYF.

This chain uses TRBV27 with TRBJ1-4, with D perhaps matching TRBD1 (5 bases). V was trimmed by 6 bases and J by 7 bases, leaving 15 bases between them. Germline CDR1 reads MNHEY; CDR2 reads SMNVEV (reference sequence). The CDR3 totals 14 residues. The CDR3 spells CASSYSRGGEKLFF. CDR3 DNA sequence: TGTGCCAGCAGCTACTCGAGGGGAGGTGAAAAACTGTTTTTT.

CDR3 sequence (DNA): TGTGCCAGTAGTATTAGGCAGGGGGACGAAAAACTGTTTTTT. Residues: CASSIRQGDEKLFF. This chain joins TRBV19 and TRBJ1-4, with 7 bases that match TRBD1. Germline V CDR1 and CDR2: LNHDA, SQIVND (reference sequence). The J segment lost 8 bases and the V segment lost 3 bases, leaving 6 bases of the junction unmatched. This CDR3 comprises 14 residues.

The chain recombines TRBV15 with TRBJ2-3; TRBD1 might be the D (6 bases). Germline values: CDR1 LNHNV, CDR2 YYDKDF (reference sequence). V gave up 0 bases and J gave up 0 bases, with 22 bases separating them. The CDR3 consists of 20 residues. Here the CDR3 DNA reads TGTGCCACCAGCAGAGACTACAGGGCACATACTATTTCTAGCACAGATACGCAGTATTTT. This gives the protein CATSRDYRAHTISSTDTQYF.

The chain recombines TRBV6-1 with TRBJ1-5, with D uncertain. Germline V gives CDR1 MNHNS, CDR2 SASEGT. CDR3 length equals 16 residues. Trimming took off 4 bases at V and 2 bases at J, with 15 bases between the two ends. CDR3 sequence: CASSAPRGGGNQPQHF. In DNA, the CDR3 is TGTGCCAGCAGTGCCCCTCGCGGAGGAGGCAATCAGCCCCAGCATTTT.

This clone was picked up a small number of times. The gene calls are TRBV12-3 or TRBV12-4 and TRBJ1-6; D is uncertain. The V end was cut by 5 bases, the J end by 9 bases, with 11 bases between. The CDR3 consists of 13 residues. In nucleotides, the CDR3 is TGTGCCAGCAGTCCAGAGAGGAGTTCACCCCTCCACTTT. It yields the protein CASSPERSSPLHF.

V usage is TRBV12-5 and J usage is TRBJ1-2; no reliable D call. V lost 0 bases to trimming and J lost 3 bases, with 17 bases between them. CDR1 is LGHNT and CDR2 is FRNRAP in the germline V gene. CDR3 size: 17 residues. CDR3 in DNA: TGTGCTAGTGGTTTGGTACTAGGGCGAAGCCGCGACTATGGCTACACCTTC. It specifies CASGLVLGRSRDYGYTF.

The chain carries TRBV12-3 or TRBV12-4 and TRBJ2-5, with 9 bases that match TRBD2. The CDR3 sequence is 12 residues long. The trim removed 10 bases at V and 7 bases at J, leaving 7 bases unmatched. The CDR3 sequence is CATAGGQGTQYF. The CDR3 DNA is TGTGCCACCGCGGGGGGGCAGGGGACCCAGTACTTC.

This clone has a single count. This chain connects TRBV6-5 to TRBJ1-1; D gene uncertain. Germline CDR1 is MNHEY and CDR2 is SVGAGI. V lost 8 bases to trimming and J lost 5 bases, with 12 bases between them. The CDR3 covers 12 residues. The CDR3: CASCSPGTEAFF. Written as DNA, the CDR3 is TGTGCCAGCTGCTCACCGGGAACTGAAGCTTTCTTT.

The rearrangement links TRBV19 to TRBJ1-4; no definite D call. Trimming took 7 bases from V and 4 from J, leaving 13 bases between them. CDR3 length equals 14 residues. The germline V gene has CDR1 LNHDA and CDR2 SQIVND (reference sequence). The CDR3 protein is CASTSGALNEKLFF. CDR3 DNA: TGTGCCAGTACCTCAGGCGCTCTTAATGAAAAACTGTTTTTT. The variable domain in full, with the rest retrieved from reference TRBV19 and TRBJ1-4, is DGGITQSPKYLFRKEGQNVTLSCEQNLNHDAMYWYRQDPGQGLRLIYYSQIVNDFQKGDIAEGYSVSREKKESFPLTVTSAQKNPTAFYLCASTSGALNEKLFFGSGTQLSVL.

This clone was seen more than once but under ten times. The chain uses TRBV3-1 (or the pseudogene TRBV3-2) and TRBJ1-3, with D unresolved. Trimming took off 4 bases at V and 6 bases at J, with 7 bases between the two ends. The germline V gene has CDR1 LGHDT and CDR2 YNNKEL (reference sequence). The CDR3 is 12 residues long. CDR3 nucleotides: TGTGCCAGCAGCCGAGAACTAAACACCATATATTTT. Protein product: CASSRELNTIYF.